This T cell receptor beta chain was found in a study of blood T cell repertoires in COVID-19. Whole-study context: The study drew acute and convalescent COVID-19 samples from the United States, Italy and Spain. Nucleic acid was either cDNA or gDNA, and it came from T cells, B-cell-depleted T cells, or PBMCs.

CDR1 and CDR2 (germline): SEHNR, FQNEAQ (reference sequence). Trimming left V 2 bases short and J 6 bases short, with 19 bases between. This CDR3 is built from 16 residues. Original analysis: By means of reference gene primer amplification, nucleated cell counts were estimated. Sequenced by immunoSEQ multiplex PCR; TCRdb stores in-frame clones only, minus some. The DNA gave D and trimming, while V, J and clone size come from that table. The sample holds approximately 44,000 clones, 92% seen once. The rearrangement joins TRBV7-9 to TRBJ1-1, with a weak D call TRBD1 (5 bases). This clonotype originated in a human donor in a cohort sampled during active COVID-19. Sequenced material: peripheral blood. The CDR3 DNA reads TGTGCCAGCAGCTTATATGTTAGGACACCGATCGCTGAAGCTTTCTTT. Its translation: CASSLYVRTPIAEAFF.